The T cell receptor beta chain described here comes from a study of cytomegalovirus exposure and HLA in healthy donors. As for the study in general: Genotyping of hundreds of donors showed that over 80% belonged to the Caucasian-associated ancestry cluster. Whole-study findings and limits: An observed cluster of highly shared sequence variants was recorded as a likely sequencing artifact.

In the PCR, 60 Vbeta and 13 Jbeta primers were used. TCRdb's copy holds only in-frame clones and misses some; the assay was immunoSEQ multiplex PCR. The table has some 180,000 clones, roughly 79% seen once. CDR1 and CDR2 from the germline V gene are SGHNT and YENEEA. The CDR3 has 13 amino acids. The V segment lost 5 bases and the J segment 9 bases; nucleotides outside the gene matches: 2. As for this clone: Its antigen remains unidentified.

The sample consisted of PBMCs. The genes are TRBV11-3 and TRBJ1-3, with 12 bases that match TRBD1. This TCR was recovered from a male donor in good health and CMV-seronegative. The CDR3 DNA reads TGTGCCAGCAGCAGGGGACAGGGGGCCACCATATATTTT. It yields the protein CASSRGQGATIYF.